This is a list of T cell receptor beta chains from one sample in a study of cytomegalovirus exposure and HLA in healthy donors. Measured with immunoSEQ multiplex PCR; TCRdb has only the in-frame clones, and not every one. This repertoire comprises 70,000 to 100,000 clones; its ten largest clones make up 4.5% to 6.5%. Sequenced material: PBMCs. These receptors were collected from a girl aged 5-17 years in good health and CMV-seropositive. Both conserved end residues are part of each CDR3. Each record gives: D gene, J gene, CDR3 length, V gene, CDR3 DNA, CDR3 protein. A D gene is named only where the DNA matches it firmly.

d_call: NA; j_call: TRBJ2-6; cdr3_length: 16; v_call: TRBV4-1; cdr3_nt: TGCGCCAGCAGCCAATCGGTACAGTCTGGGGCCAACGTCCTGACTTTC; cdr3_aa: CASSQSVQSGANVLTF
d_call: NA; j_call: TRBJ2-7; cdr3_length: 13; v_call: TRBV10-3; cdr3_nt: TGTGCCATCCAGGGGATAATTCCCTACGAGCAGTACTTC; cdr3_aa: CAIQGIIPYEQYF
d_call: TRBD2; j_call: TRBJ2-7; cdr3_length: 13; v_call: TRBV5-6; cdr3_nt: TGTGCCAGCAGCCCGGGGGGTAGCTACGAGCAGTCCTTC; cdr3_aa: CASSPGGSYEQSF
d_call: NA; j_call: TRBJ1-1; cdr3_length: 13; v_call: TRBV5-1; cdr3_nt: TGCGCCAGCAGCCTGGATACGGGCACTGAAGCTTTCTTT; cdr3_aa: CASSLDTGTEAFF
d_call: TRBD1; j_call: TRBJ2-5; cdr3_length: 14; v_call: TRBV18; cdr3_nt: TGTGCCAGCTCACCCGGGACAGCCCGGGAGACCCAGTACTTC; cdr3_aa: CASSPGTARETQYF
d_call: NA; j_call: TRBJ1-2; cdr3_length: 13; v_call: TRBV7-9; cdr3_nt: TGTGCCAGCAGCCTCAGTACTAACTATGGCTACACCTTC; cdr3_aa: CASSLSTNYGYTF
d_call: TRBD1; j_call: TRBJ2-4; cdr3_length: 15; v_call: TRBV28; cdr3_nt: TGTGCCAGCAGTTTATCGAACCCGGGACAGAACATTCAGTACTTC; cdr3_aa: CASSLSNPGQNIQYF
d_call: TRBD1; j_call: TRBJ2-7; cdr3_length: 14; v_call: TRBV23-1; cdr3_nt: TGCGCCAGCAGTCAGACAGGGAAGTTAAAGTATCCGTACTTC; cdr3_aa: CASSQTGKLKYPYF
d_call: NA; j_call: TRBJ2-6; cdr3_length: 18; v_call: TRBV4-1; cdr3_nt: TGCGCCAGCAGCCAAGTGGGGGGTGAACCCTCTGGGGCCAACGTCCTGACTTTC; cdr3_aa: CASSQVGGEPSGANVLTF
d_call: NA; j_call: TRBJ1-6; cdr3_length: 14; v_call: TRBV18; cdr3_nt: TGTGCCAGCTCACCTGTAGGGGGAAGTTCACCCCTCCACTTT; cdr3_aa: CASSPVGGSSPLHF
d_call: NA; j_call: TRBJ2-5; cdr3_length: 13; v_call: TRBV4-2; cdr3_nt: TGTGCCAGCAGCCGGGACTTACAAGAGACCCAGTACTTC; cdr3_aa: CASSRDLQETQYF
d_call: NA; j_call: TRBJ2-6; cdr3_length: 16; v_call: TRBV27; cdr3_nt: TGTGCCAGCGGAGCCCCCCAACGCTCTGGGGCCAACGTCCTGACTTTC; cdr3_aa: CASGAPQRSGANVLTF
d_call: TRBD1; j_call: TRBJ1-1; cdr3_length: 18; v_call: TRBV29-1; cdr3_nt: TGCAGCGTTGAAATACCCCCGGGACAGGGGACCGGGAACACTGAAGCTTTCTTT; cdr3_aa: CSVEIPPGQGTGNTEAFF
d_call: NA; j_call: TRBJ2-7; cdr3_length: 14; v_call: TRBV5-6; cdr3_nt: TGTGCCAGCAGCTTGGCTGGACGGGACTACGAGCAGTACTTC; cdr3_aa: CASSLAGRDYEQYF
d_call: NA; j_call: TRBJ1-5; cdr3_length: 14; v_call: TRBV19; cdr3_nt: TGTGCCAGTATCGACGGGGGGGCTGGTCAGCCCCAGCATTTT; cdr3_aa: CASIDGGAGQPQHF
d_call: NA; j_call: TRBJ1-2; cdr3_length: 13; v_call: TRBV27; cdr3_nt: TGTGCCAGCAGTTTTAAGGAGGGCTATGGCTACACCTTC; cdr3_aa: CASSFKEGYGYTF
d_call: TRBD1; j_call: TRBJ1-1; cdr3_length: 16; v_call: TRBV10-3; cdr3_nt: TGTGCCATCAGTGAGTCGGACAGGGGGGCGAACACTGAAGCTTTCTTT; cdr3_aa: CAISESDRGANTEAFF
d_call: NA; j_call: TRBJ2-1; cdr3_length: 12; v_call: TRBV29-1; cdr3_nt: TGCAGCGTTAGACAGGGACTTAACGAGCAGTTCTTC; cdr3_aa: CSVRQGLNEQFF
d_call: NA; j_call: TRBJ1-1; cdr3_length: 15; v_call: TRBV6-5; cdr3_nt: TGTGCCAGCAGTTCCCCCCTTTCCCCGGGAACTGAAGCTTTCTTT; cdr3_aa: CASSSPLSPGTEAFF
d_call: TRBD1; j_call: TRBJ1-1; cdr3_length: 17; v_call: TRBV4-2; cdr3_nt: TGTGCCAGCAGTCGTACCGATGGAGGGACAGGGGGTACTGAAGCTTTCTTT; cdr3_aa: CASSRTDGGTGGTEAFF
d_call: TRBD1; j_call: TRBJ2-7; cdr3_length: 15; v_call: TRBV19; cdr3_nt: TGTGCCAGTAGTATAATGGGACAGTTCTCCTACGAGCAGTACTTC; cdr3_aa: CASSIMGQFSYEQYF
d_call: NA; j_call: TRBJ1-2; cdr3_length: 14; v_call: TRBV10-3; cdr3_nt: TGTGCCATCAGTGAGTCGAAGGACTTCTATGGCTACACCTTC; cdr3_aa: CAISESKDFYGYTF
d_call: NA; j_call: TRBJ1-2; cdr3_length: 13; v_call: TRBV19; cdr3_nt: TGTGCCAGTACCTCATGGGAGCAATGGAGCTACACCTTC; cdr3_aa: CASTSWEQWSYTF
d_call: NA; j_call: TRBJ2-1; cdr3_length: 14; v_call: TRBV6-1; cdr3_nt: TGTGCCAGCAGTATACCTAGCGTCCACGGCGAGCAGTTCTTC; cdr3_aa: CASSIPSVHGEQFF
d_call: NA; j_call: TRBJ2-1; cdr3_length: 15; v_call: TRBV9; cdr3_nt: TGTGCCAGCAGCGACCACAGGGCAGTATACAATGAGCAGTTCTTC; cdr3_aa: CASSDHRAVYNEQFF
d_call: TRBD1; j_call: TRBJ1-1; cdr3_length: 15; v_call: TRBV9; cdr3_nt: TGTGCCAGCAGCGGACCGACAGGGGTGGACACTGAAGCTTTCTTT; cdr3_aa: CASSGPTGVDTEAFF
d_call: TRBD1; j_call: TRBJ2-2; cdr3_length: 16; v_call: TRBV19; cdr3_nt: TGTGCCAGTAGGAGACCAGGACAGGGGGCTTACGGGGAGCTGTTTTTT; cdr3_aa: CASRRPGQGAYGELFF
d_call: NA; j_call: TRBJ1-2; cdr3_length: 13; v_call: TRBV7-9; cdr3_nt: TGTGCCAGCAGCTTATTAGGGGCAAGTGGCTACACCTTC; cdr3_aa: CASSLLGASGYTF
d_call: NA; j_call: TRBJ2-1; cdr3_length: 17; v_call: TRBV4-2; cdr3_nt: TGTGCCAGCAGCCAAGATCTGGTAGCTGAAATCTACAATGAGCAGTTCTTC; cdr3_aa: CASSQDLVAEIYNEQFF
d_call: TRBD2; j_call: TRBJ2-1; cdr3_length: 15; v_call: TRBV9; cdr3_nt: TGTGCCAGCAGCGCTAGCGGAAGCTCCTACAATGAGCAGTTCTTC; cdr3_aa: CASSASGSSYNEQFF
d_call: TRBD1; j_call: TRBJ2-5; cdr3_length: 14; v_call: TRBV14; cdr3_nt: TGTGCCAGCAGCCAGGACAGGGGGCTTGAGACCCAGTACTTC; cdr3_aa: CASSQDRGLETQYF
d_call: NA; j_call: TRBJ1-1; cdr3_length: 16; v_call: TRBV4-1; cdr3_nt: TGCGCCAGCAGCCTACGGCCCTTCCCCCTAGTGGGTGAAGCTTTCTTT; cdr3_aa: CASSLRPFPLVGEAFF
d_call: TRBD1; j_call: TRBJ1-4; cdr3_length: 15; v_call: TRBV5-4; cdr3_nt: TGTGCCAGCAGCTGGGGGACAGGGGTGGATGAAAAACTGTTTTTT; cdr3_aa: CASSWGTGVDEKLFF
d_call: NA; j_call: TRBJ1-5; cdr3_length: 14; v_call: TRBV6-5; cdr3_nt: TGTGCCAGCAGCGACAGCACCAGCAATCAGCCCCAGCATTTT; cdr3_aa: CASSDSTSNQPQHF
d_call: TRBD1; j_call: TRBJ1-6; cdr3_length: 17; v_call: TRBV5-6; cdr3_nt: TGTGCCAGCAGCCCCCGGACAGGGGGGGGGTTGAATTCACCCCTCCACTTT; cdr3_aa: CASSPRTGGGLNSPLHF
d_call: NA; j_call: TRBJ1-5; cdr3_length: 17; v_call: TRBV4-1; cdr3_nt: TGCGCCAGCAGCCAGAGGAGAGGGATTGTTAGCAATCAGCCCCAGCATTTT; cdr3_aa: CASSQRRGIVSNQPQHF
d_call: NA; j_call: TRBJ1-1; cdr3_length: 14; v_call: TRBV7-9; cdr3_nt: TGTGCCAGCAGAACCGGACAGCTGAACACTGAAGCTTTCTTT; cdr3_aa: CASRTGQLNTEAFF
d_call: NA; j_call: TRBJ1-1; cdr3_length: 14; v_call: TRBV10-3; cdr3_nt: TGTGCCATCAGTGAGGGACACTCGAACACTGAAGCTTTCTTT; cdr3_aa: CAISEGHSNTEAFF
d_call: TRBD1; j_call: TRBJ2-5; cdr3_length: 15; v_call: TRBV15; cdr3_nt: TGTGCCACCAGCGACCGGGAAAGGGGGCTAGAGACCCAGTACTTC; cdr3_aa: CATSDRERGLETQYF
d_call: TRBD2; j_call: TRBJ2-2; cdr3_length: 15; v_call: TRBV10-3; cdr3_nt: TGTGCCATCAGCCTCGGGACTAGCGTTCCCGGGGAGCTGTTTTTT; cdr3_aa: CAISLGTSVPGELFF
d_call: TRBD1; j_call: TRBJ1-2; cdr3_length: 15; v_call: TRBV4-3; cdr3_nt: TGCGCCAGCAGCCCGGCGACAGGGGTAATCGATGGCTACACCTTC; cdr3_aa: CASSPATGVIDGYTF
d_call: NA; j_call: TRBJ1-1; cdr3_length: 14; v_call: TRBV6-4; cdr3_nt: TGTGCCAGCAGTCCCGATAGTTTCGCGGCTGAAGCTTTCTTT; cdr3_aa: CASSPDSFAAEAFF
d_call: NA; j_call: TRBJ2-7; cdr3_length: 11; v_call: TRBV29-1; cdr3_nt: TGCAGCGCCCTTGTTACCTACGAGCAGTACTTC; cdr3_aa: CSALVTYEQYF
d_call: NA; j_call: TRBJ1-1; cdr3_length: 15; v_call: TRBV6-1; cdr3_nt: TGTGCCAGCAGTGAAGACAGGGCGGTTGGCACTGAAGCTTTCTTT; cdr3_aa: CASSEDRAVGTEAFF
d_call: NA; j_call: TRBJ2-2; cdr3_length: 12; v_call: TRBV7-3; cdr3_nt: TGTGCCAGCAGCCCCGGAGCCGGGGAGCTGTTTTTT; cdr3_aa: CASSPGAGELFF
d_call: NA; j_call: TRBJ1-5; cdr3_length: 14; v_call: TRBV4-1; cdr3_nt: TGCGCCAGCAGCCAAGCCAGGTACAATCAGCCCCAGCATTTT; cdr3_aa: CASSQARYNQPQHF
d_call: NA; j_call: TRBJ2-1; cdr3_length: 15; v_call: TRBV7-2; cdr3_nt: TGTGCCAGCAGCTTATCGACGGGAAGTAGCAATGAGCAGTTCTTC; cdr3_aa: CASSLSTGSSNEQFF
d_call: TRBD2; j_call: TRBJ2-5; cdr3_length: 14; v_call: TRBV13; cdr3_nt: TGTGCCAGCAGCTTACAGGGAGGGGAAGAGACCCAGTACTTC; cdr3_aa: CASSLQGGEETQYF